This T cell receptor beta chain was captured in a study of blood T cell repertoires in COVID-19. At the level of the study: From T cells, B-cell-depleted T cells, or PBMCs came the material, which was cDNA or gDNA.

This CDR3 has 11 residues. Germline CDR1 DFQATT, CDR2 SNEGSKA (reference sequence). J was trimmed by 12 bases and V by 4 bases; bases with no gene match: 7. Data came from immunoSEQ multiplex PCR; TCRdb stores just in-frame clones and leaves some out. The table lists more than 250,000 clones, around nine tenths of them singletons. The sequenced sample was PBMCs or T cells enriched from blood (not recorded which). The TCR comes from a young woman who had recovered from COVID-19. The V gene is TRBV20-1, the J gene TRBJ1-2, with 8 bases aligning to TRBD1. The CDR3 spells CSAILGQGDTF. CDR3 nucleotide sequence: TGCAGTGCTATCCTAGGACAGGGAGACACCTTC.